A single sample is the source of the 30 T cell receptor beta chains below, sequenced in a study of blood T cell repertoires in COVID-19. Measured with immunoSEQ multiplex PCR; TCRdb has only the in-frame clones, and not every one. In the table there are fewer than 250,000 clones, roughly 82% of which are singletons. The specimen sequenced was peripheral blood. These receptors were taken from a woman of 80 years or more with COVID-19, enrolled during active disease.

The rearrangement links TRBV24-1 to TRBJ2-5, with 9 nucleotides matching TRBD2. Germline CDR1 reads KGHDR; CDR2 reads SFDVKD. Trimming took 2 bases from V and 4 from J; bases not matched to a gene: 10. The CDR3 has 17 residues. The CDR3 DNA sequence: TGTGCCACCAGTGATTCCGCGGGTAGCGGGGGAGGAGAGACCCAGTACTTC. Translating it yields CATSDSAGSGGGETQYF.

In this sample, this clone turned up a few times. The V gene is TRBV6-5, the J gene TRBJ2-7; D ambiguous. The germline V and J ends were trimmed by 2 bases and 5 bases, with 19 bases remaining between them. Germline V gives CDR1 MNHEY, CDR2 SVGAGI. The CDR3 is 16 amino acids. CDR3 sequence: CASSYGSAPRPNEQYF. CDR3 DNA: TGTGCCAGCAGTTACGGGTCCGCGCCGCGGCCCAACGAGCAGTACTTC.

V is TRBV28 and J is TRBJ1-5, with D uncertain. V was trimmed by 2 bases and J by 7 bases, leaving 6 bases between them. This CDR3 comprises 12 residues. The germline V gene has CDR1 MDHEN and CDR2 SYDVKM. CDR3 in DNA: TGTGCCAGCAGTTTACTGAGACAGCCCCAGCATTTT. This translates into CASSLLRQPQHF. Combining the CDR3 with reference TRBV28 and TRBJ1-5 gives the whole variable domain DVKVTQSSRYLVKRTGEKVFLECVQDMDHENMFWYRQDPGLGLRLIYFSYDVKMKEKGDIPEGYSVSREKKERFSLILESASTNQTSMYLCASSLLRQPQHFGDGTRLSIL.

The chain couples TRBV7-2 to TRBJ1-1, with TRBD1 matching over 7 bases. The germline gives CDR1 SGHTA, CDR2 FQGNSA. With V trimmed by 5 bases and J by 4 bases, 7 bases remained unmatched. The CDR3 covers 14 residues. The CDR3 sequence: CASSPRQGVTEAFF. DNA for the CDR3: TGTGCCAGCAGCCCTAGACAGGGTGTCACTGAAGCTTTCTTT.

The chain recombines TRBV5-6 with TRBJ1-5; weak D call: TRBD1 (5 bases). Trimming left V 0 bases short and J 6 bases short, with 13 bases between. The CDR3 is 15 amino acids. Germline V gene sequence: CDR1 SGHDT, CDR2 YYEEEE. CDR3 DNA: TGTGCCAGCAGCTTGGCAGGGTGGGGCGGTCAGCCCCAGCATTTT. Protein product: CASSLAGWGGQPQHF. Supplemented by reference TRBV5-6 and TRBJ1-5, the full variable domain reads DAGVTQSPTHLIKTRGQQVTLRCSPKSGHDTVSWYQQALGQGPQFIFQYYEEEERQRGNFPDRFSGHQFPNYSSELNVNALLLGDSALYLCASSLAGWGGQPQHFGDGTRLSIL.

The chain uses TRBV6-2 or TRBV6-3 and TRBJ2-7, with 10 bases aligning to TRBD1. Per the germline V gene, CDR1 is MNHEY and CDR2 is SVGEGT. After removal of 2 bases from V and 4 bases from J, the junction contained 2 bases not matched to a gene. The CDR3 consists of 14 residues. CDR3 amino acids: CASSYRQGAYEQYF. The CDR3 DNA sequence: TGTGCCAGCAGTTACCGACAGGGGGCTTACGAGCAGTACTTC.

This clone showed up many times. V and J are TRBV4-1 and TRBJ1-6, with D possibly being TRBD1 (5 bases). The CDR3 length is 15 residues. Trimming took off 1 base at V and 8 bases at J, with 12 bases between the two ends. Germline loops: CDR1 MGHRA, CDR2 YSYEKL. The CDR3 DNA reads as TGCGCCAGCAGCCAAGGCCCGGGGACTTATTCACCCCTCCACTTT. Its translation: CASSQGPGTYSPLHF.

This clone was seen a handful of times. The gene calls are TRBV4-1 and TRBJ1-6, with 7 bases aligning to TRBD1. The CDR3 totals 13 residues. Germline loops: CDR1 MGHRA, CDR2 YSYEKL. V shed 4 bases, J shed 11 bases, and the junction held 5 bases outside the gene matches. CDR3 residues: CASSRGTDPPLHF. CDR3 sequence (DNA): TGCGCCAGCAGCCGAGGGACAGATCCACCCCTCCACTTT.

The CDR3 sequence: CASSYDLSSYNEQFF. CDR3 in DNA: TGCGCCAGCAGCTACGATTTGAGCTCCTACAATGAGCAGTTCTTC. This chain links TRBV5-1 with TRBJ2-1; no clear D. Trimming left V 3 bases short and J 0 bases short, with 10 bases between. The CDR3 is 15 amino acids. Per germline, CDR1 SGHRS and CDR2 YFSETQ.

This chain connects TRBV28 to TRBJ2-1; perhaps TRBD2 as D (7 bases). Germline V gene data show CDR1 as MDHEN and CDR2 as SYDVKM. Trimming removed 6 bases from V and 4 bases from J, with 16 bases in between. The CDR3 spans 15 residues. Here the CDR3 reads CASSLMGGLYNEQFF. The CDR3 nucleotides read TGTGCCAGCAGCCTGATGGGGGGGCTTTACAATGAGCAGTTCTTC.

The CDR3, as DNA: TGCGCCAGCAGCTTGGACGCTATGAGCAATCAGCCCCAGCATTTT. It yields the protein CASSLDAMSNQPQHF. The gene calls are TRBV5-1 and TRBJ1-5, with D unresolved. The CDR3 is 15 amino acids. Germline V gene lookup returns CDR1 SGHRS and CDR2 YFSETQ. V lost 0 bases, J lost 1 base, and 8 bases lay in between. The full variable domain, its missing parts supplied by reference TRBV5-1 and TRBJ1-5, is KAGVTQTPRYLIKTRGQQVTLSCSPISGHRSVSWYQQTPGQGLQFLFEYFSETQRNKGNFPGRFSGRQFSNSRSEMNVSTLELGDSALYLCASSLDAMSNQPQHFGDGTRLSIL.

CDR3 nucleotide sequence: TGTGCCAGCAGCTTAGTCTTCGGAGCCAGGGGCGACACCGGGGAGCTGTTTTTT. Its protein product is CASSLVFGARGDTGELFF. V gene TRBV7-2 combines with J gene TRBJ2-2; D might be TRBD1 (6 bases). V lost 1 base and J lost 3, with 18 bases in between. The CDR3 has 18 amino acids. Germline CDR1 and CDR2: SGHTA and FQGNSA.

The chain is built from TRBV10-3 and TRBJ1-3, with D possibly TRBD1 on 6 matching bases. Per the germline V gene, CDR1 is ENHRY and CDR2 is SYGVKD. The CDR3 spans 15 residues. Trimming cost V 9 bases and J 0 bases, with 15 bases left between them. The CDR3 here is CAISGTSFSGNTIYF. The CDR3 nucleotides read TGTGCCATATCCGGGACATCATTCTCTGGAAACACCATATATTTT.

The sample holds a few counts of this clone. The chain employs TRBV28 and TRBJ2-6, with 8 bases identical to TRBD1. Per germline, CDR1 MDHEN and CDR2 SYDVKM. Germline trimming cut 3 bases from V and 1 base from J; bases unmatched to any gene: 5. This CDR3 comprises 17 residues. CDR3 region: CASSFSRGRSGANVLTF. CDR3 DNA sequence: TGTGCCAGCAGTTTTAGCAGGGGGCGTTCTGGGGCCAACGTCCTGACTTTC.

This chain uses TRBV30 with TRBJ2-3; D is perhaps TRBD1 (6 bases). Germline V gene data show CDR1 as GTSNPN and CDR2 as SVGIG (reference sequence). The CDR3 runs 14 residues. The ends were cut back, 2 bases at V and 0 bases at J, with 9 bases in the middle. CDR3 in amino acids: CAWSRGFSTDTQYF. As DNA, the CDR3 is TGTGCCTGGAGTAGGGGGTTTAGCACAGATACGCAGTATTTT. Variable domain in full (rest from reference TRBV30 and TRBJ2-3): SQTIHQWPATLVQPVGSPLSLECTVEGTSNPNLYWYRQAAGRGLQLLFYSVGIGQISSEVPQNLSASRPQDRQFILSSKKLLLSDSGFYLCAWSRGFSTDTQYFGPGTRLTVL.

The chain uses TRBV5-1 and TRBJ1-4, with 7 positions matching TRBD1. The CDR3 runs to 14 residues. V lost 0 bases to trimming and J lost 8 bases; unmatched junction nucleotides: 4. The germline V gene encodes CDR1 SGHRS and CDR2 YFSETQ. CDR3 bases: TGCGCCAGCAGCTTGGCAGGGGGTTACGAAAAACTGTTTTTT. Its translation: CASSLAGGYEKLFF.

The J gene is TRBJ2-3, the V gene TRBV3-1 (or the pseudogene TRBV3-2), with 8 nucleotides matching TRBD2. From germline, CDR1 is LGHDT and CDR2 YNNKEL (reference sequence). The CDR3 contains 16 residues. J was trimmed by 6 bases and V by 1 base; bases with no gene match: 9. The CDR3: CASSQGLLGGADTQYF. Written as DNA, the CDR3 is TGTGCCAGCAGCCAAGGACTACTCGGGGGGGCGGATACGCAGTATTTT.

CDR3 coding DNA: TGTGCCAGCAGCCCTGGCGGGGGGTTCACAGATACGCAGTATTTT. Encoded protein: CASSPGGGFTDTQYF. The chain recombines TRBV2 with TRBJ2-3; 8 positions agree with TRBD2. The CDR3 covers 15 residues. Unmatched junction bases numbered 7, after V lost 6 bases and J lost 2 bases. Germline CDR1 is SNHLY and CDR2 is FYNNEI. The full variable domain, in which reference TRBV2 and TRBJ2-3 provide the parts outside the CDR3, is EPEVTQTPSHQVTQMGQEVILRCVPISNHLYFYWYRQILGQKVEFLVSFYNNEISEKSEIFDDQFSVERPDGSNFTLKIRSTKLEDSAMYFCASSPGGGFTDTQYFGPGTRLTVL.

The genes are TRBV2 and TRBJ1-2; D ambiguous. This CDR3 is built from 12 residues. Trimming took off 6 bases at V and 4 bases at J, with 9 bases between the two ends. Looked up from germline, CDR1 is SNHLY and CDR2 is FYNNEI. The CDR3 loop reads CASRQVGYGYTF. The CDR3 DNA sequence: TGTGCCAGCAGGCAGGTGGGCTATGGCTACACCTTC.

V is TRBV6-5 and J is TRBJ2-4, with a possible D match to TRBD1 (6 bases). This CDR3 region has 15 residues. V was trimmed by 6 bases and J by 3 bases, leaving 15 bases between them. The germline gives CDR1 MNHEY, CDR2 SVGAGI. In DNA, the CDR3 is TGTGCCAGCAGCCCCGGGAAAGGGGGCAAAAACATTCAGTACTTC. This codes for CASSPGKGGKNIQYF.

This chain joins TRBV18 and TRBJ2-3, with TRBD1 matching over 8 bases. CDR1 is KGHSH and CDR2 is LQKENI in the germline V gene. J was trimmed by 2 bases and V by 5 bases; bases with no gene match: 6. The CDR3 totals 15 residues. In DNA, the CDR3 is TGTGCCAGCTCAACTGGACAGGGACACACAGATACGCAGTATTTT. The encoded protein is CASSTGQGHTDTQYF.

The chain has TRBV15 and TRBJ1-1; 9 bases agree with TRBD1. J gave up 1 base and V 7 bases, and 13 bases lay outside the gene matches. The CDR3 extends over 17 amino acids. The V gene's germline CDR1 is LNHNV and CDR2 YYDKDF (reference sequence). The CDR3 DNA follows: TGTGCCACCACCCCGGAGGGACAGGGCCGCGCGAACACTGAAGCTTTCTTT. Translation: CATTPEGQGRANTEAFF.

The gene calls are TRBV9 and TRBJ2-2; 8 positions match TRBD2. After removal of 0 bases from V and 4 bases from J, the junction contained 2 bases not matched to a gene. Germline assignment: CDR1 SGDLS and CDR2 YYNGEE. The CDR3 length is 15 residues. The CDR3, as DNA: TGTGCCAGCAGCGTAGCTAGCGGGTTCACCGGGGAGCTGTTTTTT. This translates into CASSVASGFTGELFF. The entire variable domain, with the rest obtained from reference TRBV9 and TRBJ2-2, is as follows: DSGVTQTPKHLITATGQRVTLRCSPRSGDLSVYWYQQSLDQGLQFLIQYYNGEERAKGNILERFSAQQFPDLHSELNLSSLELGDSALYFCASSVASGFTGELFFGEGSRLTVL.

The chain's CDR3 is CASIFRGTYANEQFF. The CDR3 DNA reads TGTGCCAGCATTTTCAGGGGGACCTACGCTAATGAGCAGTTCTTC. This chain uses TRBV6-5 with TRBJ2-1; 7 bases are a match to TRBD1. With V trimmed by 7 bases and J by 7 bases, 13 bases remained unmatched. CDR3 length equals 15 residues. CDR1 is MNHEY and CDR2 is SVGAGI in the germline V gene.

This clone has more than one count but fewer than ten. This sequence joins TRBV7-9 and TRBJ1-2; D might be TRBD1 (5 bases). V gave up 3 bases and J gave up 3 bases, with 8 bases separating them. CDR1 is SEHNR, CDR2 FQNEAQ, per germline (reference sequence). The CDR3 is made up of 13 amino acids. The CDR3 here is CASSFRDHYGYTF. In DNA form, the CDR3 reads TGTGCCAGCAGCTTCAGGGATCACTATGGCTACACCTTC.

The chain combines TRBV12-3 or TRBV12-4 with TRBJ2-1; D may be TRBD1 (6 bases). Between the trimmed V and J ends, which lost 7 bases and 6 bases, there was a span of 13 bases. This CDR3 has 13 amino acids. In DNA, the CDR3 is TGTGCCAGCAACAGACAGGTTTCCAATGAGCAGTTCTTC. Its translation is CASNRQVSNEQFF.

This chain uses TRBV7-9 with TRBJ2-1, with 9 positions matching TRBD2. V gave up 8 bases and J gave up 4 bases; unmatched junction bases: 9. CDR3 size: 15 residues. The germline CDR1 and CDR2 sequences are SEHNR and FQNEAQ (reference sequence). The CDR3 loop is CASGGAGGRYNEQFF. The CDR3 DNA follows: TGTGCCAGCGGAGGAGCGGGGGGCCGTTACAATGAGCAGTTCTTC.

The rearrangement uses TRBV28 and TRBJ2-1; D may be TRBD2 (5 bases). The CDR3 covers 13 residues. Germline V gives CDR1 MDHEN, CDR2 SYDVKM. V was shortened by 3 bases and J by 7 bases, with 10 bases between the two germline ends. CDR3: CASSLTTDNEQFF. DNA for the CDR3: TGTGCCAGCAGTTTGACTACTGATAATGAGCAGTTCTTC.

This chain connects TRBV28 to TRBJ2-7, with 8 bases aligning to TRBD1. The CDR3 covers 15 residues. With V trimmed by 5 bases and J by 4 bases, 10 bases remained unmatched. CDR1 is MDHEN and CDR2 is SYDVKM in the germline V gene. This CDR3 is CASSPQGALNYEQYF. As DNA, the CDR3 is TGTGCCAGCAGTCCCCAGGGGGCGCTTAATTACGAGCAGTACTTC.

The chain is built from TRBV5-8 and TRBJ1-5; 9 bases map to TRBD1. CDR3 length equals 19 residues. The V segment lost 3 bases and the J segment 2 bases; nucleotides outside the gene matches: 15. Germline V gene sequence: CDR1 SGHTS, CDR2 YDEGEE. CDR3: CASSWGDRDRGVGNQPQHF. The CDR3 DNA follows: TGTGCCAGCAGCTGGGGGGACAGGGATAGGGGTGTAGGCAATCAGCCCCAGCATTTT.